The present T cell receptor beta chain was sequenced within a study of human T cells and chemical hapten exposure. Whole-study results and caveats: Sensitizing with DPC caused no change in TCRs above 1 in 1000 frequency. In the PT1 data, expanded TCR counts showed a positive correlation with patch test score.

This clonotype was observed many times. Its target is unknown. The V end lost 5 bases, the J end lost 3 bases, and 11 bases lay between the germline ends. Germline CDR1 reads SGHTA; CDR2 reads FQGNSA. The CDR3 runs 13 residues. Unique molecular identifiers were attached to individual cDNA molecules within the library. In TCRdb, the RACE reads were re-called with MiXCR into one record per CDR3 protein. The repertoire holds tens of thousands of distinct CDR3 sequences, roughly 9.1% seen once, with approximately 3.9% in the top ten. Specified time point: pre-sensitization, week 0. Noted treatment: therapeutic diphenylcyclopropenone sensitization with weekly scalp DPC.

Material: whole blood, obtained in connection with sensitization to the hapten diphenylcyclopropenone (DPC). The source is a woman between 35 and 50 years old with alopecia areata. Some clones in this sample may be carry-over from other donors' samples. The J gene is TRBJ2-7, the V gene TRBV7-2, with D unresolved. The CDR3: CASSIPTRYEQYF. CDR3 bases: TGTGCCAGCAGCATACCCACACGCTACGAGCAGTACTTC.